Listed below are T cell receptor beta chains from one sample, sequenced in a study of blood T cell repertoires in COVID-19. Libraries were prepared by immunoSEQ multiplex PCR; TCRdb keeps only in-frame clonotypes and omits some of them. The sample holds around 240,000 clones, around 93% seen once. Material: PBMCs or T cells enriched from blood (not recorded which). All receptors derive from a human donor in a cohort exposed to, infected with or recovered from COVID-19 (not recorded which). The donor label of this sample is uncertain. Each CDR3 is given with its conserved first and last residue. Fields, in order: D gene, V gene, clone size, J gene, CDR3 length, CDR3 DNA, CDR3 protein. A D gene is named only where the DNA matches it firmly. Not every row has a clone size; where given, it reads once, few, many or a size class.

>NA|TRBV29-1|NA|TRBJ1-2|14
TGCAGCGCCTCCTCCCGAGGGCCAGATGATGGCTACACCTTC
CSASSRGPDDGYTF
>NA|TRBV3-1/TRBV3-2|NA|TRBJ2-5|15
TGTGCCAGCAGCCAAGATCAGTTCTCCCAAGAGACCCAGTACTTC
CASSQDQFSQETQYF
>NA|TRBV9|NA|TRBJ1-1|14
TGTGCCAGCAGCTTCATACAGGGGAACACTGAAGCTTTCTTT
CASSFIQGNTEAFF
>TRBD2|TRBV18|NA|TRBJ2-1|15
TGTGCCAGCTCACCCGGGACTAGCGGGGACCATGAGCAGTTCTTC
CASSPGTSGDHEQFF
>TRBD1|TRBV4-1|NA|TRBJ1-4|15
TGCGCCAGCAGCCAAAATACAGGGGCAGGAGAAAAACTGTTTTTT
CASSQNTGAGEKLFF
>NA|TRBV7-3|NA|TRBJ2-6|13
TGTGCCAGCAGTCACACTGGGGCCAACGTCCTGACTTTC
CASSHTGANVLTF
>NA|TRBV11-1|NA|TRBJ2-6|15
TGTGCCAGCAGCGTTGGCTCCTCTGGGGCCAACGTCCTGACTTTC
CASSVGSSGANVLTF
>TRBD1|TRBV7-9|NA|TRBJ1-6|16
TGTGCCAGCAGCCCCATCCCGGGACAGGGGGATTCACCCCTCCACTTT
CASSPIPGQGDSPLHF
>NA|TRBV30|NA|TRBJ1-4|16
TGTGCCTGGAGCCCTCGAGTGGGAGGGGTCGCGGAAAAACTGTTTTTT
CAWSPRVGGVAEKLFF
>TRBD1|TRBV5-1|NA|TRBJ1-4|15
TGCGCCAGCAGCTTGGGGACAGGGGATGGTGAAAAACTGTTTTTT
CASSLGTGDGEKLFF
>NA|TRBV6-2/TRBV6-3|NA|TRBJ1-2|13
TGTGCCAGCAGTTCCAGTCCTAACTATGGCTACACCTTC
CASSSSPNYGYTF
>NA|TRBV6-6|NA|TRBJ1-4|13
TGTGCCAGCAGTCAGGGCGGGGCTGAAAAACTGTTTTTT
CASSQGGAEKLFF
>TRBD1|TRBV7-3|NA|TRBJ2-1|15
TGTGCCAGCAGCGATTTCGGGACAGGGAACGATGAGCAGTTCTTC
CASSDFGTGNDEQFF
>NA|TRBV4-1|NA|TRBJ2-7|14
TGCGCCAGCAGCCCGTACCAGGGAGGAGGCGAGCAGTACTTC
CASSPYQGGGEQYF
>NA|TRBV7-6|NA|TRBJ1-1|13
TGTGCCAGCAGCCCACACCTCTGGTCTGAAGCTTTCTTT
CASSPHLWSEAFF
>TRBD2|TRBV4-3|few|TRBJ2-1|18
TGCGCCAGCAGCCCGGGACTAGCGGGCCTGGGGCGAGAGCGTGAGCAGTTCTTC
CASSPGLAGLGREREQFF
>NA|TRBV7-9|NA|TRBJ1-1|13
TGTGCCAGCAGCTTCGCTCGGACAGCTGAAGCTTTCTTT
CASSFARTAEAFF
>NA|TRBV2|NA|TRBJ1-3|15
TGTGCCAGCAGTGAAGCCCCCAGGGTTGGAAACACCATATATTTT
CASSEAPRVGNTIYF
>NA|TRBV6-5|NA|TRBJ1-1|14
TGTGCCAGCAGTTACTTAGGGGGGGACACTGAAGCTTTCTTT
CASSYLGGDTEAFF
>NA|TRBV6-5|NA|TRBJ2-7|13
TGTGCCAGCACCGAGGGGGGGCCCTACGAGCAGTACTTC
CASTEGGPYEQYF
>TRBD1|TRBV5-5|NA|TRBJ1-5|15
TGTGCCAGCAGCCCGCAGGGGGCACGGGATCAGCCCCAGCATTTT
CASSPQGARDQPQHF
>TRBD1|TRBV19|NA|TRBJ1-3|18
TGTGCCAGTAGTATAGGTAGGACAGGGGAATCGGCTGGAAACACCATATATTTT
CASSIGRTGESAGNTIYF
>TRBD2|TRBV5-1|NA|TRBJ2-3|17
TGCGCCAGCAGCTCATCAACGAGCGGGGGGTACACAGATACGCAGTATTTT
CASSSSTSGGYTDTQYF
>TRBD2|TRBV4-1|NA|TRBJ2-5|13
TGCGCCAGCAGCCAACTAGCGGGGTCCGCCCAGTACTTC
CASSQLAGSAQYF
>TRBD1|TRBV7-2|once|TRBJ1-4|15
TGTGCCAGCAGACCTCAACAGGGGGCGGACGGAAAACTGTTTTTT
CASRPQQGADGKLFF
>NA|TRBV24-1|NA|TRBJ2-1|13
TGTGCCACCAGTGATTTGGATAGCGCTGAGCAGTTCTTC
CATSDLDSAEQFF
>TRBD1|TRBV19|NA|TRBJ1-2|15
TGTGCCAGTAGTATAGATGAATCAGGGGGCTATGGCTACACCTTC
CASSIDESGGYGYTF
>TRBD1|TRBV3-1/TRBV3-2|few|TRBJ1-2|13
TGTGCCAGCGGATTACAGGGGGCGGACGGCTACACCTTC
CASGLQGADGYTF
>TRBD1|TRBV4-1|NA|TRBJ1-2|15
TGCGCCAGCAGCCCGATGGGACAGGGGGCCTATGGCTACACCTTC
CASSPMGQGAYGYTF
>TRBD1|TRBV7-9|NA|TRBJ1-4|15
TGTGCCAGCAGCAGTCGACAGGGAGCTAATGAAAAACTGTTTTTT
CASSSRQGANEKLFF
>NA|TRBV12-3/TRBV12-4|NA|TRBJ1-2|11
TGTGCCAGCAGTTCGGTCCATGGCTACACCTTC
CASSSVHGYTF
>NA|TRBV7-9|NA|TRBJ1-4|13
TGTGCCACCGCGGACAGTCCCAATGAAAAACTGTTTTTT
CATADSPNEKLFF
>TRBD1|TRBV24-1|once|TRBJ2-3|18
TGTGCCACCAGTGATTCCGTCCCGGGACAGGGGAGTACAGATACGCAGTATTTT
CATSDSVPGQGSTDTQYF